The 4 T cell receptor beta chains reported below all come from one sample, sequenced in a study of blood T cell repertoires in COVID-19. The table came from immunoSEQ multiplex PCR; TCRdb's copy has only in-frame clones and leaves some out. The table records 29,000 or so clones, 80% to 90% of them present only once. Sequenced material: peripheral blood. All receptors derive from a man aged 55-75 years with acute or convalescent COVID-19.

V usage is TRBV27 and J usage is TRBJ1-1, with TRBD1 matching over 8 bases. The length of the CDR3 is 13 residues. The germline CDR1 and CDR2 sequences are MNHEY and SMNVEV (reference sequence). J lost 5 bases, V lost 6 bases, and 5 bases had no gene match. CDR3 amino acids: CASSLDRGTEAFF. For the CDR3, the DNA is TGTGCCAGCAGCCTAGACAGGGGTACTGAAGCTTTCTTT.

The chain employs TRBV6-5 and TRBJ1-5; TRBD1 matches at 9 bases. V gave up 6 bases and J gave up 1 base; unmatched junction bases: 1. This CDR3 region has 14 residues. CDR1 and CDR2 from the germline V gene are MNHEY and SVGAGI. CDR3: CASSGTGSNQPQHF. CDR3 sequence (DNA): TGTGCCAGCAGCGGGACAGGGAGCAATCAGCCCCAGCATTTT.

The chain employs TRBV30 and TRBJ1-3; 7 nucleotides line up with TRBD1. The J segment lost 4 bases and the V segment lost 5 bases, leaving 5 bases of the junction unmatched. This CDR3 has 13 amino acids. From germline, CDR1 is GTSNPN and CDR2 SVGIG (reference sequence). CDR3 in amino acids: CAWVPGQGNTIYF. CDR3 nucleotides: TGTGCCTGGGTCCCGGGACAGGGAAACACCATATATTTT.

The CDR3 loop is CASSFVDTGELFF. The CDR3 bases are TGTGCCAGCAGCTTTGTAGACACCGGGGAGCTGTTTTTT. The rearrangement uses TRBV11-2 and TRBJ2-2; D is unclear. V lost 3 bases and J lost 3, with 5 bases in between. There are 13 residues in the CDR3. In germline, CDR1 is SGHAT, CDR2 FQNNGV.